One sample yielded the 24 T cell receptor beta chains listed below, sequenced in a study of tumor-infiltrating lymphocytes in localized non-small cell lung cancer. Clones were sequenced by immunoSEQ multiplex PCR, and TCRdb holds only the in-frame ones, with some missing. The sample yields about 13,000 clones, around four fifths seen once. The sequencing sample was made of uninvolved lung tissue not adjacent to the tumor. These receptors were obtained from a human donor with non-small cell lung cancer.

V gene TRBV11-3 combines with J gene TRBJ2-5; D unresolved. The germline V gene encodes CDR1 SGHNT and CDR2 YENEEA. The V end was cut by 6 bases, the J end by 5 bases, with 22 bases between. The CDR3 totals 16 residues. CDR3 nucleotides: TGTGCCAGCAGGCCTGGGCACACCTCTCTAAGGGAGACCCAGTACTTC. This translates into CASRPGHTSLRETQYF.

The chain couples TRBV2 to TRBJ1-2; D unresolved. CDR1 and CDR2 (germline): SNHLY, FYNNEI. This CDR3 spans 14 amino acids. The V and J ends lost 7 bases and 6 bases respectively, with 18 bases between them. The CDR3 DNA is TGTGCCAGCATCTGGTCTAATCAGAGGCATGGCTACACCTTC. Its translation: CASIWSNQRHGYTF.

The J gene is TRBJ2-7, the V gene TRBV30; no clear D gene. Germline CDR1 GTSNPN, CDR2 SVGIG (reference sequence). This CDR3 is built from 12 residues. Trimming stripped 2 bases from V and 0 bases from J, with 5 bases between. CDR3 loop: CAWSLGSYEQYF. DNA of the CDR3: TGTGCCTGGAGTCTGGGCTCCTACGAGCAGTACTTC.

Here the CDR3 DNA reads TGTGCCAGCAGCTTTGACAGGGGGCCAGAGACCCAGTACTTC. It specifies CASSFDRGPETQYF. The chain couples TRBV5-4 to TRBJ2-5; TRBD1 matches 10 bases. CDR3 size: 14 residues. J was trimmed by 4 bases and V by 2 bases; bases with no gene match: 2. CDR1 SGHNT and CDR2 YYREEE come from the germline V gene (reference sequence).

The chain links TRBV2 to TRBJ1-5, with D maybe TRBD1 (6 bases). V gave up 8 bases and J gave up 2 bases, with 13 bases separating them. The CDR3 length is 14 residues. CDR1 and CDR2 (germline): SNHLY, FYNNEI. The DNA for the CDR3 is TGTGCCAGCGGGGGCAGGGTTGGCAATCAGCCCCAGCATTTT. It codes for CASGGRVGNQPQHF.

V is TRBV19 and J is TRBJ2-2, with 9 bases that match TRBD2. The CDR3 is 17 amino acids. V lost 3 bases, J lost 6 bases, and 11 bases stayed unmatched. Germline lookup yields CDR1 LNHDA and CDR2 SQIVND (reference sequence). The CDR3 protein is CASSIKASGTFPGELFF. The CDR3 DNA reads as TGTGCCAGTAGTATTAAGGCTAGCGGGACGTTTCCCGGGGAGCTGTTTTTT.

This chain joins TRBV25-1 and TRBJ2-1, with D unclear. CDR1 is MGHDK and CDR2 is SYGVNS in the germline V gene. The CDR3 length is 11 residues. The V and J ends lost 3 bases and 10 bases respectively, with 7 bases between them. CDR3 DNA sequence: TGTGCCAGCAGTGACGGGTGGGAGCAGTTCTTC. This sequence encodes CASSDGWEQFF. The full variable domain, rest sourced from reference TRBV25-1 and TRBJ2-1, is EADIYQTPRYLVIGTGKKITLECSQTMGHDKMYWYQQDPGMELHLIHYSYGVNSTEKGDLSSESTVSRIRTEHFPLTLESARPSHTSQYLCASSDGWEQFFGPGTRLTVL.

This clone was seen a handful of times. The CDR3 region has the DNA TGTGCCAGCAGCGTCATGAGCTCGGGGGCCAACGTCCTGACTTTC. It encodes CASSVMSSGANVLTF. The rearrangement links TRBV5-4 to TRBJ2-6; D ambiguous. CDR1 and CDR2 (germline): SGHNT, YYREEE (reference sequence). Trimming left V 4 bases short and J 4 bases short, with 12 bases between. CDR3 length: 15 amino acids.

This clone occurred once. J is TRBJ2-7 and V is TRBV5-4; 8 bases fit TRBD2. This CDR3 is built from 15 residues. The germline CDR1 and CDR2 sequences are SGHNT and YYREEE (reference sequence). J gave up 0 bases and V 3 bases, and 5 bases lay outside the gene matches. The DNA for the CDR3 is TGTGCCAGCAGCTCAATCGGGAGGGCCTCCTACGAGCAGTACTTC. Its translation: CASSSIGRASYEQYF.

The chain is built from TRBV4-1 and TRBJ1-6; the D is unclear. V gave up 1 base and J gave up 6 bases, with 16 bases separating them. CDR3 length: 17 amino acids. CDR1 and CDR2 (germline): MGHRA, YSYEKL. CDR3 protein: CASSQVGSGEVNSPLHF. CDR3 nucleotides: TGCGCCAGCAGCCAAGTAGGGTCCGGGGAGGTTAATTCACCCCTCCACTTT.

The V and J genes are TRBV5-6 and TRBJ1-3; D is possibly TRBD1 (5 bases). The germline V gene has CDR1 SGHDT and CDR2 YYEEEE. V dropped 4 bases and J dropped 4 bases, with 12 bases sitting between them. The CDR3 runs to 14 residues. CDR3 DNA sequence: TGTGCCAGCAGCCGCGGAGGGGTGGGAAACACCATATATTTT. It yields the protein CASSRGGVGNTIYF.

This chain connects TRBV6-1 to TRBJ2-7, with D possibly being TRBD1 (6 bases). Germline loops: CDR1 MNHNS, CDR2 SASEGT. V was clipped by 7 bases and J by 7 bases, with 20 bases between them. This CDR3 comprises 14 residues. The CDR3 region is CASKRAGESREQYF. Written as DNA, the CDR3 is TGTGCCAGCAAAAGGGCAGGGGAGAGTAGGGAGCAGTACTTC.

CDR3 nucleotides: TGCGCCAGCAGCTCGCCCCCGGGTGGCTACACCTTC. It translates to CASSSPPGGYTF. V and J are TRBV5-1 and TRBJ1-2; D is uncertain. Deletions cut 3 bases from V and 7 bases from J, with 10 bases between. The CDR3 consists of 12 residues. The germline gives CDR1 SGHRS, CDR2 YFSETQ.

The V call is TRBV28, the J call TRBJ1-5, with 9 bases aligning to TRBD1. Germline V CDR1 and CDR2: MDHEN, SYDVKM. The CDR3 has 15 residues. V lost 7 bases, J lost 6 bases, and 10 bases stayed unmatched. The CDR3: CASTITGGAGQPQHF. In DNA form, the CDR3 reads TGTGCCAGCACCATTACAGGGGGCGCCGGTCAGCCCCAGCATTTT.

The chain has TRBV2 and TRBJ1-6; 9 bases are shared with TRBD1. The germline CDR1 and CDR2 sequences are SNHLY and FYNNEI. V lost 6 bases and J lost 7; bases outside the gene matches: 10. The CDR3 is 16 residues long. As DNA, the CDR3 is TGTGCCAGCAGGTCGGGACAGGGACCCTTAAATTCACCCCTCCACTTT. The encoded protein is CASRSGQGPLNSPLHF.

This clone was counted between two and nine times. The V call is TRBV9, the J call TRBJ1-2, with unresolved D. This CDR3 region has 17 residues. Per the germline V gene, CDR1 is SGDLS and CDR2 is YYNGEE. V lost 3 bases, J lost 6 bases, and 24 bases lay in between. CDR3: CASSATVGHVGRNGYTF. The CDR3 DNA follows: TGTGCCAGCAGCGCCACGGTGGGCCATGTGGGCAGGAATGGCTACACCTTC. The full variable domain, completed using reference TRBV9 and TRBJ1-2, is DSGVTQTPKHLITATGQRVTLRCSPRSGDLSVYWYQQSLDQGLQFLIQYYNGEERAKGNILERFSAQQFPDLHSELNLSSLELGDSALYFCASSATVGHVGRNGYTFGSGTRLTVV.

This clone was seen a handful of times. The chain is built from TRBV5-4 and TRBJ1-1; D is undetermined. V was cut by 3 bases and J by 0 bases, with 3 bases left in between. Germline V gives CDR1 SGHNT, CDR2 YYREEE (reference sequence). This CDR3 has 12 residues. The CDR3 bases are TGTGCCAGCAGCTATATGAACACTGAAGCTTTCTTT. This translates into CASSYMNTEAFF. Full variable domain (rest looked up from reference TRBV5-4 and TRBJ1-1): ETGVTQSPTHLIKTRGQQVTLRCSSQSGHNTVSWYQQALGQGPQFIFQYYREEENGRGNFPPRFSGLQFPNYSSELNVNALELDDSALYLCASSYMNTEAFFGQGTRLTVV.

This clone was found a few times. This chain joins TRBV28 and TRBJ1-1; D gene ambiguous. The CDR3 contains 14 residues. Germline V gene data show CDR1 as MDHEN and CDR2 as SYDVKM. Trimming removed 2 bases from V and 0 bases from J, with 7 bases in between. The CDR3: CASSLIPMNTEAFF. The CDR3, as DNA: TGTGCCAGCAGTTTAATTCCTATGAACACTGAAGCTTTCTTT.

The rearrangement links TRBV19 to TRBJ1-4, with D perhaps matching TRBD1 (6 bases). Trimming took 3 bases from V and 7 from J, leaving 21 bases between them. Germline V gene data show CDR1 as LNHDA and CDR2 as SQIVND (reference sequence). The CDR3 runs to 17 residues. In DNA form, the CDR3 reads TGTGCCAGTAGTATCTCACAAGGACAGAGGGGGAGTGAAAAACTGTTTTTT. It translates to CASSISQGQRGSEKLFF.

The chain carries TRBV6-1 and TRBJ2-5; the match to TRBD2 covers 11 bases. V lost 0 bases, J lost 7 bases, and 7 bases stayed unmatched. This CDR3 is built from 16 residues. Germline V lookup: CDR1 MNHNS, CDR2 SASEGT. DNA of the CDR3: TGTGCCAGCAGTGAAGCGGCTAGCGGGGGGATTGGGACCCAGTACTTC. This codes for CASSEAASGGIGTQYF.

This chain uses TRBV4-2 with TRBJ2-2; a possible D gene is TRBD2 (6 bases). The CDR3 is 17 residues long. The germline V gene encodes CDR1 LGHNA and CDR2 YNFKEQ. Trimming left V 0 bases short and J 2 bases short, with 13 bases between. CDR3 residues: CASSQDIGRLNTGELFF. The CDR3 DNA follows: TGTGCCAGCAGCCAAGATATAGGGAGGCTTAACACCGGGGAGCTGTTTTTT.

The chain recombines TRBV11-2 with TRBJ1-5; D gene unclear. Germline values: CDR1 SGHAT, CDR2 FQNNGV. Trimming cost V 1 base and J 0 bases, with 4 bases left between them. This CDR3 has 14 amino acids. The CDR3 DNA reads as TGTGCCAGCAGCTTAGCCAATAGCAATCAGCCCCAGCATTTT. It translates to CASSLANSNQPQHF.

The chain couples TRBV28 to TRBJ1-5, with a possible D match to TRBD1 (5 bases). Germline CDR1 is MDHEN and CDR2 is SYDVKM. V gave up 10 bases and J gave up 5 bases, with 15 bases separating them. This CDR3 has 13 residues. The DNA of the CDR3 is TGTGCCACCAACCGGGGGGTAGATCAGCCCCAGCATTTT. Amino acids: CATNRGVDQPQHF.

The V and J genes are TRBV19 and TRBJ2-7, with TRBD2 matching 9 bases. Trimming took 3 bases from V and 0 from J; bases not matched to a gene: 12. From germline, CDR1 is LNHDA and CDR2 SQIVND (reference sequence). This CDR3 spans 18 amino acids. CDR3 sequence reads: CASSIDSRREGSSYEQYF. The CDR3 region has the DNA TGTGCCAGTAGTATCGATTCTAGGCGGGAGGGGAGCTCCTACGAGCAGTACTTC.